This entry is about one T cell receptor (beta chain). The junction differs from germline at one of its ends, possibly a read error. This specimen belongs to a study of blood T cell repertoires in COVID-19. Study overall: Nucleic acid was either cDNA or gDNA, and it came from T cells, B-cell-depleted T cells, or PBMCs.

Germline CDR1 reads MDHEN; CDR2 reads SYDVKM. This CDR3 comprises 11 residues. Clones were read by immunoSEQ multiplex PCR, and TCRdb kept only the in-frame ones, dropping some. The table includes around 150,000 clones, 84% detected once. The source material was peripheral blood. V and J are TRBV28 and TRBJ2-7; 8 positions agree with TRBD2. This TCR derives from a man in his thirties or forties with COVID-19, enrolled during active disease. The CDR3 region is CCSGRGYEQYF. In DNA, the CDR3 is TGCTGCAGCGGGAGAGGATACGAGCAGTACTTC.